Below, 16 T cell receptor beta chains from the same sample are listed, as sequenced in a study of vaccination effects on CD4 cells after COVID-19. No antigens are known for them. Antigen-specific CD4+ T cells expanded by the ViraFEST assay with viral peptide pools were then sequenced. Cells that had been cultured for ten to eleven days were the source of isolated CD4+ T cells. The infection with SARS-CoV-2 (confirmed by PCR) occurred in this person between March and December 2020. The repertoire was sequenced with immunoSEQ multiplex PCR; TCRdb's copy has only in-frame clones and lacks some. The sample lists fewer than 30,000 clones, 75% to 85% occurring once. The input for sequencing was CD4+ T cells from PBMCs cultured with HCoV-NL63 spike peptides, taken before COVID-19 vaccination. These receptor sequences come from a human donor who had a prior SARS-CoV-2 infection.

The chain combines TRBV19 with TRBJ2-3, with 8 nucleotides matching TRBD2. Germline V CDR1 and CDR2: LNHDA, SQIVND (reference sequence). With 2 bases clipped from V and 1 base from J, the junction kept 5 bases outside the gene matches. The CDR3 runs to 16 residues. CDR3 in DNA: TGTGCCAGTAGTATATCTCAACTAGCGGGCACAGATACGCAGTATTTT. Translating it yields CASSISQLAGTDTQYF.

The V and J genes are TRBV30 and TRBJ1-4; D not certain. CDR1 and CDR2 (germline): GTSNPN, SVGIG (reference sequence). Trimming took 4 bases from V and 3 from J, leaving 9 bases between them. The CDR3 loop spans 13 amino acids. CDR3 bases: TGTGCCTGGAAGGGATCCCCTAATGAAAAACTGTTTTTT. Amino acid sequence: CAWKGSPNEKLFF.

The gene calls are TRBV19 and TRBJ1-2; tentative D call: TRBD1 (6 bases). The germline V gene encodes CDR1 LNHDA and CDR2 SQIVND (reference sequence). Trimming took 1 base from V and 3 from J, leaving 9 bases between them. The CDR3 has 14 amino acids. The CDR3 reads CASSIGRQDYGYTF. The CDR3 DNA reads TGTGCCAGTAGTATAGGTCGACAGGACTATGGCTACACCTTC.

This rearrangement joins TRBV10-3 to TRBJ2-1; 11 positions agree with TRBD2. CDR1 is ENHRY, CDR2 SYGVKD, per germline. The V and J ends lost 7 bases and 6 bases, in that order; junction bases with no gene match: 14. The CDR3 contains 17 residues. Written as DNA, the CDR3 is TGTGCCATCAAGGCGACTAGCGGGATTTCGGGATCCAATGAGCAGTTCTTC. Translating it yields CAIKATSGISGSNEQFF.

This chain links TRBV5-4 with TRBJ2-5; tentatively, D is TRBD2 (5 bases). Trimming took off 0 bases at V and 5 bases at J, with 11 bases between the two ends. This CDR3 comprises 14 residues. From germline, CDR1 is SGHNT and CDR2 YYREEE (reference sequence). The CDR3 loop reads CASSLDLAGETQYF. The CDR3 DNA follows: TGTGCCAGCAGCTTGGATCTAGCCGGGGAGACCCAGTACTTC.

This clone is medium-sized within its sample. This chain joins TRBV28 and TRBJ2-7; unclear D gene. V was trimmed by 10 bases and J by 3 bases, leaving 10 bases between them. The CDR3 is made up of 11 amino acids. The germline V gene has CDR1 MDHEN and CDR2 SYDVKM. The chain's CDR3 is CATLTNYEQYF. CDR3 coding DNA: TGTGCCACACTGACAAACTACGAGCAGTACTTC.

This chain connects TRBV9 to TRBJ1-4; TRBD1 is a possible D gene (5 bases). Between the trimmed V and J ends, which lost 4 bases and 6 bases, there was a span of 13 bases. Germline-derived CDR1 and CDR2 are SGDLS and YYNGEE. The length of the CDR3 is 14 residues. The CDR3 bases are TGTGCCAGCAGCTCCAGGGTCTGGGATGAAAAACTGTTTTTT. Protein sequence: CASSSRVWDEKLFF.

V and J are TRBV5-6 and TRBJ2-7, with 9 bases lining up with TRBD2. Germline-derived CDR1 and CDR2 are SGHDT and YYEEEE. Germline trimming cut 4 bases from V and 4 bases from J; bases unmatched to any gene: 6. This CDR3 comprises 14 residues. The CDR3 sequence is CASSNLAGLYEQYF. The CDR3 nucleotides are TGTGCCAGCAGCAACCTAGCGGGACTTTACGAGCAGTACTTC. Together with reference TRBV5-6 and TRBJ2-7, the CDR3 gives the full variable domain: DAGVTQSPTHLIKTRGQQVTLRCSPKSGHDTVSWYQQALGQGPQFIFQYYEEEERQRGNFPDRFSGHQFPNYSSELNVNALLLGDSALYLCASSNLAGLYEQYFGPGTRLTVT.

V and J are TRBV11-2 and TRBJ2-1; the match to TRBD2 covers 11 bases. Trimming removed 7 bases from V and 10 bases from J; junction bases left unmatched: 9. Germline values: CDR1 SGHAT, CDR2 FQNNGV. The CDR3 consists of 14 residues. The CDR3 DNA sequence: TGTGCCAGCAACCTAGCGGGAGGCGGGGGAGAGCAGTTCTTC. It translates to CASNLAGGGGEQFF. Combining the CDR3 with reference TRBV11-2 and TRBJ2-1 gives the whole variable domain EAGVAQSPRYKIIEKRQSVAFWCNPISGHATLYWYQQILGQGPKLLIQFQNNGVVDDSQLPKDRFSAERLKGVDSTLKIQPAKLEDSAVYLCASNLAGGGGEQFFGPGTRLTVL.

J is TRBJ2-3 and V is TRBV11-2; TRBD1 aligns across 9 bases. This CDR3 has 15 amino acids. V lost 4 bases to trimming and J lost 1 base; unmatched junction nucleotides: 3. Germline assignment: CDR1 SGHAT and CDR2 FQNNGV. The CDR3 is CASSWRTGGTDTQYF. CDR3 bases: TGTGCCAGCAGCTGGCGGACAGGGGGCACAGATACGCAGTATTTT.

The chain is built from TRBV7-2 and TRBJ1-2, with D perhaps TRBD1 (5 bases). The germline V gene has CDR1 SGHTA and CDR2 FQGNSA. Trimming stripped 1 base from V and 8 bases from J, with 14 bases between. The CDR3 runs 14 residues. The CDR3 region has the DNA TGTGCCAGCAGCTTAGTGGGCAGGGCTGGCGGCTACACCTTC. It encodes CASSLVGRAGGYTF. The full variable domain, its missing parts supplied by reference TRBV7-2 and TRBJ1-2, is GAGVSQSPSNKVTEKGKDVELRCDPISGHTALYWYRQSLGQGLEFLIYFQGNSAPDKSGLPSDRFSAERTGGSVSTLTIQRTQQEDSAVYLCASSLVGRAGGYTFGSGTRLTVV.

The chain recombines TRBV28 with TRBJ2-7; D perhaps matches TRBD1 (6 bases). CDR3 length: 12 residues. Germline loops: CDR1 MDHEN, CDR2 SYDVKM. Trimming shortened V by 6 bases and J by 11 bases, and 17 bases separated the two germline ends. The CDR3 nucleotides read TGTGCCAGCAGATCAACAGGGATCAAGGAGTACTTC. It specifies CASRSTGIKEYF.

V is TRBV7-9 and J is TRBJ2-5; D remains ambiguous. The CDR3 consists of 16 residues. The V gene lost 3 bases and the J gene lost 2 bases, with 16 bases spanning the gap. Germline lookup yields CDR1 SEHNR and CDR2 FQNEAQ (reference sequence). DNA for the CDR3: TGTGCCAGCAGCTTTCGGCCGGTAAAAAGACAAGAGACCCAGTACTTC. This encodes CASSFRPVKRQETQYF.

This clone has only a few counts. The chain uses TRBV7-3 and TRBJ2-5; a possible D gene is TRBD1 (5 bases). Trimming pared 4 bases from V and 5 bases from J, leaving 11 bases between. Germline V gene data show CDR1 as SGHTA and CDR2 as FQGTGA. The CDR3 loop spans 13 amino acids. The CDR3 loop reads CASSYGQSETQYF. CDR3 nucleotide sequence: TGTGCCAGCAGCTACGGACAATCGGAGACCCAGTACTTC.

The gene calls are TRBV2 and TRBJ2-1; 8 bases line up with TRBD1. This CDR3 region has 12 residues. Germline CDR1 and CDR2: SNHLY and FYNNEI. V shed 7 bases, J shed 12 bases, and the junction held 8 bases outside the gene matches. In DNA, the CDR3 is TGTGCCAGCACCCCAGAAGGGACAGGGCAGTTCTTC. Translating it yields CASTPEGTGQFF.

This clone was seen only once. CDR3 protein: CASSLPGTEVNTEAFF. DNA of the CDR3: TGTGCCAGCAGCCTCCCCGGGACAGAGGTGAACACTGAAGCTTTCTTT. The gene calls are TRBV5-6 and TRBJ1-1, with 7 positions matching TRBD1. The CDR3 is 16 residues long. The junction had 9 bases not matched to a gene; V was cut back by 4 bases and J by 0 bases. Looked up from germline, CDR1 is SGHDT and CDR2 is YYEEEE.